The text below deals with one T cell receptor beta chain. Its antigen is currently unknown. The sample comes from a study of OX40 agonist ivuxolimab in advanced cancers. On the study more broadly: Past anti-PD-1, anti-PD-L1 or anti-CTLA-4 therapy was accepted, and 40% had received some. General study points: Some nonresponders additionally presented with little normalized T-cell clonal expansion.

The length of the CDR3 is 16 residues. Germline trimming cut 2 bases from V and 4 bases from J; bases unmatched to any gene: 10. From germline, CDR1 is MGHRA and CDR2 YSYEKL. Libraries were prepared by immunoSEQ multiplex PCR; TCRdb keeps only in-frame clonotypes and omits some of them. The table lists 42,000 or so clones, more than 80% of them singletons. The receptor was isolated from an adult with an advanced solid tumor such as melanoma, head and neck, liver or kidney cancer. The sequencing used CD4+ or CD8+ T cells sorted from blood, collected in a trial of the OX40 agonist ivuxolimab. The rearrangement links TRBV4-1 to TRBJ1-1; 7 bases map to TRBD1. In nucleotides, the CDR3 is TGCGCCAGCAGCCAACGACTGGGGCAGGGGGGCACTGAAGCTTTCTTT. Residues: CASSQRLGQGGTEAFF.